A selection of T cell receptor beta chains follows, all from one sample in a study. A single record per CDR3 protein comes from TCRdb applying MiXCR to the 5' RACE reads. The sample consists of 9,500 to 15,000 distinct CDR3 sequences, about 51% of them appearing once. Material for sequencing was tumor-infiltrating Tregs sorted from the breast tumor. Receptors originate from a female donor with breast cancer. Both conserved end residues are trimmed from each CDR3.

>TRBJ2-5|TRBV6-2/TRBV6-3
ASSPGAETQY
>TRBJ2-1|TRBV4-2
ASSQESRGEQF
>TRBJ2-3|TRBV18
ASSNLPQDTQY
>TRBJ2-5|TRBV10-3
AISPDSVSYGETQY
>TRBJ2-5|TRBV7-6
ASSSTPGEQETQY
>TRBJ1-2|TRBV5-1
ASSLSGTGGGYT
>TRBJ1-4|TRBV20-1
SARQHRDSQNEKLF
>TRBJ1-1|TRBV6-2/TRBV6-3
ASSIQRNTEAF
>TRBJ2-5|TRBV20-1
SASGGLAELQETQY
>TRBJ1-5|TRBV12-3/TRBV12-4
ASRPGRDNQPQH
>TRBJ1-5|TRBV4-2
ASSQALGTGIQPQH
>TRBJ1-1|TRBV6-2/TRBV6-3
ASGSGTEAF
>TRBJ2-1|TRBV7-8
ASSPRRGVGGYNEQF
>TRBJ1-5|TRBV9
ASSESWVNQPQH
>TRBJ2-7|TRBV5-1
ASSLAGTGVNEQY
>TRBJ1-2|TRBV28
ASSPRQSPYT
>TRBJ2-3|TRBV4-1
ASSQAGVRTDTQY
>TRBJ1-5|TRBV20-1
SARRRGDQPQH
>TRBJ2-5|TRBV7-6
ASSFDPLATQY
>TRBJ2-1|TRBV5-6
ASSLGLAGDDEQF
>TRBJ2-7|TRBV6-2/TRBV6-3
AVAMAYEQY
>TRBJ2-1|TRBV6-2/TRBV6-3
ASRYGIATDNEQF
>TRBJ2-3|TRBV7-8
ASSLALFRLVDTQY
>TRBJ1-1|TRBV6-5
ASRQGRWTEAF
>TRBJ2-2|TRBV7-3
ASSLGTGVDGGELF
>TRBJ2-1|TRBV20-1
SPTLAGVTNEQF
>TRBJ1-2|TRBV7-9
ASSETGGLYGYT
>TRBJ1-5|TRBV30
AWSRGQGQH
>TRBJ1-4|TRBV5-1
ASSPTTGLEKLF
>TRBJ1-1|TRBV7-9
ASSSDIGGYLDEAF
>TRBJ2-1|TRBV20-1
SALPTTRDNEQF
>TRBJ1-1|TRBV7-9
ASSLPEYTEAF
>TRBJ1-1|TRBV10-3
AITETQTRDTEAF
>TRBJ2-1|TRBV6-6
ASSLAGARNEQF
>TRBJ2-7|TRBV9
ASTIRLYEQY
>TRBJ2-3|TRBV7-2
ASSPGGDTQY
>TRBJ2-2|TRBV7-9
ASREGTSGSFGNTGELF
>TRBJ2-1|TRBV29-1
SVGQVGLAGVFNEQF
>TRBJ2-1|TRBV4-3
ASSQEWRGLAGVRF
>TRBJ2-2|TRBV20-1
SALAEELF
>TRBJ2-5|TRBV6-5
ASSYSTAQETQY
>TRBJ1-2|TRBV5-5
ASSWRDSGTAYGYT
>TRBJ2-7|TRBV20-1
SARGWDGTLRGQY
>TRBJ2-1|TRBV20-1
SATRLAAYNEQF
>TRBJ2-7|TRBV4-1
ASSRREAASGRGYEQY
>TRBJ1-4|TRBV6-2/TRBV6-3
ASSSDRSYEKLF
>TRBJ1-2|TRBV12-3/TRBV12-4
ASSLDGFYGYT
>TRBJ2-7|TRBV18
ASSPGTGEPYEQY
>TRBJ1-5|TRBV5-1
ASSLAALRTDSNQPQH
>TRBJ2-2|TRBV5-1
ASSSKTSHNTGELF
>TRBJ1-6|TRBV7-3
ASSLGGRSPLH
>TRBJ1-2|TRBV5-6
ASSLVEMGTGFYGYT
>TRBJ1-2|TRBV25-1
ASSPLGARRHYGYT
>TRBJ1-3|TRBV29-1
SAQWASGNTIY
>TRBJ2-4|TRBV12-3/TRBV12-4
ASSITGVAIQY
>TRBJ2-5|TRBV3-1
ASSQGLAGSKETQY
>TRBJ2-2|TRBV5-1
ASSLEVQGAGELF
>TRBJ1-3|TRBV29-1
SGRLGQGNTIY
>TRBJ2-1|TRBV5-5
ASSLAQFGVNEQF